In this sample, the clone carrying this T cell receptor (beta chain) turned up once. These data come from a study of blood T cell repertoires in COVID-19. The CDR3 covers 18 residues. Per the germline V gene, CDR1 is LGHNA and CDR2 is YNFKEQ. V lost 1 base, J lost 7 bases, and 17 bases stayed unmatched. This table comes from immunoSEQ multiplex PCR, and its TCRdb copy is limited to in-frame clones, with some not included. Among over 80,000 clones listed, more than 65% were seen once. The chain combines TRBV4-2 with TRBJ2-5; 8 nucleotides line up with TRBD2. The TCR sequence derives from a woman older than 75 with active or convalescent COVID-19. Source material: peripheral blood. The CDR3 sequence: CASSQGIIAGGRSGTQYF. The CDR3 nucleotides read TGTGCCAGCAGCCAAGGAATTATCGCGGGAGGACGTTCGGGGACCCAGTACTTC.